A selection of T cell receptor beta chains follows, all from one sample in a study of T cell repertoires in cytomegalovirus infection. TCRdb redid the calling of the reads with MiXCR, one entry per CDR3 protein. This table holds 400,000 to 600,000 distinct CDR3 sequences, roughly 42% found once. Which antigens these TCRs recognize remains unknown. The source material was cultured PBMCs, sampled from culture after CMV antigen stimulation. Receptors originate from a human donor in good health (CMV status not recorded). Some clones in this sample may be carry-over from other donors' samples. The CDR3 runs from the conserved cysteine through the conserved F or W. Fields, in order: clone size, D gene, V gene, J gene, CDR3 DNA, CDR3 protein. D genes are given only for firm matches. Some rows have no size entry. The others give once, few or many, or a class for an expanded clone.

>few|NA|TRBV7-6|TRBJ2-2
TGTGCCAGCAGCCTCCAGGGGGGCGTCAGGACCGGGGAGCTGTTTTTT
CASSLQGGVRTGELFF
>NA|TRBD2|TRBV7-2|TRBJ2-5
TGTGCCAGCAGCTTTAGCGGGAGTGGAGAGACCCAGTACTTC
CASSFSGSGETQYF
>NA|NA|TRBV12-3/TRBV12-4|TRBJ1-2
TGTGCCAGCAGTGGAAACTATGGCTACACCTTC
CASSGNYGYTF
>NA|TRBD2|TRBV10-3|TRBJ2-5
TGTGCCATCAGGGATCCAGGAGCGGGGCAAGAGACCCAGTACTTC
CAIRDPGAGQETQYF
>few|NA|TRBV7-2|TRBJ2-1
TGTGCCAGCAGACCCCGCCCTTACGGGTACACGAATGAGCAGTTCTTC
CASRPRPYGYTNEQFF
>NA|NA|TRBV5-6|TRBJ2-7
TGTGCCAGCAGCTTTCGGGGGCAGTGGGCTTACTCTTCCGAGCAGTACTTC
CASSFRGQWAYSSEQYF
>few|NA|TRBV7-2|TRBJ1-5
TGTGCCAGCAGCGAAACACCGCTGACCGTTTCAAATCAGCCCCAGCATTTT
CASSETPLTVSNQPQHF
>NA|TRBD2|TRBV5-4|TRBJ2-2
TGTGCCAGCAGCTTGGAGGGACTAGCGACTGGGGAGCTGTTTTTT
CASSLEGLATGELFF
>NA|TRBD1|TRBV15|TRBJ1-6
TGTGCCACCAGCAGAGATCCTGCGACAGGGCATAATTCACCCCTCCACTTT
CATSRDPATGHNSPLHF
>NA|NA|TRBV5-1|TRBJ2-1
TGCGCCAGCAGCTTGGAGGGGTACGATGAGCAGTTCTTC
CASSLEGYDEQFF
>NA|NA|TRBV28|TRBJ1-2
TGTGCCAGCAGTTTATTCGCCGGGGATGGCTACACCTTC
CASSLFAGDGYTF
>few|TRBD2|TRBV7-2|TRBJ2-7
TGTGCCAGCAGCTTAGGGGCGGGAGCGACCTACGAGCAGTACTTC
CASSLGAGATYEQYF
>few|TRBD2|TRBV6-1|TRBJ2-2
TGTGCCAGCAGTTTTCTAGCGGGAGGTGGGACCGGGGAGCTGTTTTTT
CASSFLAGGGTGELFF
>NA|NA|TRBV5-4|TRBJ2-4
TGTGCCAGCAGCTTCCAGATGCGAGGGAAAAACATTCAGTACTTC
CASSFQMRGKNIQYF
>NA|NA|TRBV6-8|TRBJ2-3
TGTGCCAGCAGTTCCAGCGGGCCGGATACGCAGTATTTT
CASSSSGPDTQYF
>NA|NA|TRBV7-8|TRBJ1-5
TGTGCCAGCAGCTTATGGGGCAGGGTAGGGGATCAGCCCCAGCATTTT
CASSLWGRVGDQPQHF
>few|NA|TRBV27|TRBJ2-5
TGTGCCAGCAGTTTATCGTGGTTGGGCCAAGAGACCCAGTACTTC
CASSLSWLGQETQYF
>NA|TRBD1|TRBV7-6|TRBJ2-1
TGTGCCAGCAGACCAGGTGGACGGGACAGGGCCCACAATGAGCAGTTCTTC
CASRPGGRDRAHNEQFF
>NA|NA|TRBV6-2/TRBV6-3|TRBJ1-3
TGTGCCAGCAGTACCGGGGGCCACGCTGGAAACACCATATATTTT
CASSTGGHAGNTIYF
>NA|NA|TRBV5-1|TRBJ2-1
TGCGCCAGCAGCTTGGACCCCGACGGCTACAATGAGCAGTTCTTC
CASSLDPDGYNEQFF
>NA|NA|TRBV27|TRBJ2-1
TGTGCCAGCAGAGGCCGACACAATGAGCAGTTCTTC
CASRGRHNEQFF
>few|TRBD2|TRBV4-3|TRBJ2-3
TGCGCCAGCAGCCAATGGGCTAGCGGGATATTCCCAGATACGCAGTATTTT
CASSQWASGIFPDTQYF
>few|NA|TRBV7-8|TRBJ2-7
TGTGCCAGCAGCTCAGACAGATCCCCTCGCTACGAGCAGTACTTC
CASSSDRSPRYEQYF
>few|NA|TRBV14|TRBJ1-1
TGTGCCAGCAGCCACGGTATGAACACTGAAGCTTTCTTT
CASSHGMNTEAFF
>NA|TRBD1|TRBV28|TRBJ1-1
TGTGCCAGCAGGGGACAGGCGGCCAACAAGAACACTGAAGCTTTCTTT
CASRGQAANKNTEAFF
>NA|NA|TRBV28|TRBJ2-3
TGTGCCAGCACCGCCCGGCCCCGAGGGGCAGATACGCAGTATTTT
CASTARPRGADTQYF
>NA|NA|TRBV12-3/TRBV12-4|TRBJ2-7
TGTGCCAGCGGTTACAGTATTCCGTGGGAGCAGTACTTC
CASGYSIPWEQYF
>NA|TRBD2|TRBV6-2/TRBV6-3|TRBJ2-7
TGTGCCAGCAGTCGCGTGCTAGCGGGAGGGCCCGGGTACGAGCAGTACTTC
CASSRVLAGGPGYEQYF
>NA|NA|TRBV9|TRBJ2-5
TGTGCCAGCACCCCCCACCCACCGGGAGAGGGAGGGACCCAGTACTTC
CASTPHPPGEGGTQYF
>NA|NA|TRBV7-8|TRBJ2-2
TGTGCCAGCAGCGCGGGGCCTGGCACCGGGGAGCTGTTTTTT
CASSAGPGTGELFF
>NA|NA|TRBV7-6|TRBJ2-2
TGTGCCAGCAGCTTATCGGCACAGGGAGGGACCGGGGAGCTGTTTTTT
CASSLSAQGGTGELFF
>NA|TRBD1|TRBV2|TRBJ1-1
TGTGCCAGCAGTGAGACAGACAGGGGGGCCACTGAAGCTTTCTTT
CASSETDRGATEAFF
>NA|NA|TRBV2|TRBJ2-2
TGTGCCAGCAACGAGCGGACTACGAACACCGGGGAGCTGTTTTTT
CASNERTTNTGELFF
>once|TRBD2|TRBV20-1|TRBJ2-1
TGCAGTGCTAGAGATCTAGGCCTAGCGGGGGGGCCGGAAGAGCAGTTCTTC
CSARDLGLAGGPEEQFF
>NA|TRBD1|TRBV29-1|TRBJ1-2
TGCAGCGCCCCGACAGGGTCTAACTATGGCTACACCTTC
CSAPTGSNYGYTF
>few|TRBD2|TRBV7-2|TRBJ2-3
TGTGCCAGCAGCTTACCGACTAGCGGGAGCTCAGATACGCAGTATTTT
CASSLPTSGSSDTQYF
>NA|TRBD1|TRBV6-8|TRBJ2-2
TGTGCCAGCAGAAGCGGACAGGGGAACACCGGGGAGCTGTTTTTT
CASRSGQGNTGELFF
>NA|NA|TRBV7-2|TRBJ2-5
TGTGCCAGCAGCTTTGGGGGGACAAATTACTTC
CASSFGGTNYF
>many|NA|TRBV7-2|TRBJ2-5
TGTGCCAGCAGCTTAGGGCCAGCAGGGGCGAAAGAGACCCAGTACTTC
CASSLGPAGAKETQYF
>NA|NA|TRBV6-5|TRBJ1-5
TGTGCCAGCAGCCCCGAGCCGGACGGTCAGCCCCAGCATTTT
CASSPEPDGQPQHF
>NA|NA|TRBV6-5|TRBJ1-2
TGTGCCAGCAGGGTGTCAGCCACTTTCTATGGCTACACCTTC
CASRVSATFYGYTF
>NA|NA|TRBV24-1|TRBJ1-1
TGTGCCACCAGTGAAAACAGGGTGGACACTGAAGCTTTCTTT
CATSENRVDTEAFF
>few|NA|TRBV12-3/TRBV12-4|TRBJ1-1
TGTGCCAGCAGCCAGTCGGGGAGGTTCCTTGAAGCTTTCTTT
CASSQSGRFLEAFF
>NA|NA|TRBV19|TRBJ2-7
TGTGCCAGTAGTATAGTCCCTAGCGACGAGCAGTACTTC
CASSIVPSDEQYF
>few|TRBD1|TRBV6-1|TRBJ2-3
TGTGCCAGCAGTTTCAGGGGGATTAGCACAGATACGCAGTATTTT
CASSFRGISTDTQYF
>few|TRBD2|TRBV7-2|TRBJ2-5
TGTGCCAGCAGCCTGCGTAGGGGGACTAGCGGGGGCCGAGGAGAGACCCAGTACTTC
CASSLRRGTSGGRGETQYF
>NA|TRBD1|TRBV7-9|TRBJ1-2
TGTGCCAGCAGCTCGTCGACAGGGGATGGCTACACCTTC
CASSSSTGDGYTF
>NA|TRBD2|TRBV29-1|TRBJ2-5
TGCAGCGTTGATCCCCGGGGGGGCCAAGAGACCCAGTACTTC
CSVDPRGGQETQYF
>few|NA|TRBV7-2|TRBJ2-3
TGTGCCAGCAGACCATTGGGGGGAAGTACGCAGTATTTT
CASRPLGGSTQYF